This T cell receptor (beta chain) came from a study of T cell responses to AZD1222 COVID-19 vaccine. Study-level results: Spike-specific TCR breadth and depth went up after people got two AZD1222 doses. CD4 TCRs linked to vaccination spanned spike, dominating at 160-218 and 743-854.

As for this clone: Antigen: not known.

Germline-derived CDR1 and CDR2 are SGHDT and YYEEEE. The CDR3 runs 16 residues. The ends were cut back, 0 bases at V and 5 bases at J, with 17 bases in the middle. The method was immunoSEQ multiplex PCR; TCRdb's version includes in-frame clones alone and lacks a portion of them. The sample includes some 130,000 clones, around 87% of them seen just once. V usage is TRBV5-6 and J usage is TRBJ2-5, with a tentative D call TRBD2 (6 bases). This material consisted of peripheral blood, taken on day 0 of AZD1222 vaccination. The sequence was collected from an adult in good health. CDR3 coding DNA: TGTGCCAGCAGCTTGGGGGATGGAGGGCGGCGGGAGACCCAGTACTTC. It codes for CASSLGDGGRRETQYF.